The TCR beta chain described here comes from a study of OX40 agonist ivuxolimab in advanced cancers. Study as a whole: Patients' therapy was ivuxolimab, an antibody that acts as an agonist of OX40 (CD134). Recorded diagnoses for dose-escalation patients were hepatocellular carcinoma, melanoma, renal cell or head and neck cancer.

The germline CDR1 and CDR2 sequences are MNHEY and SMNVEV (reference sequence). This CDR3 is built from 14 residues. The ends lost 8 bases at V and 4 bases at J; junction bases unmatched: 7. TCRdb's table, derived via immunoSEQ multiplex PCR, lists solely in-frame clones and lacks some. The top ten hold under 4% of the sample, which has nearly 60,000 clones, around nine tenths seen once. This specimen was CD4+ or CD8+ T cells sorted from blood, taken in a trial of the OX40 agonist ivuxolimab. The source of this sequence is an adult with an advanced solid tumor such as melanoma, head and neck, liver or kidney cancer. V usage is TRBV27 and J usage is TRBJ2-5, with 10 bases that match TRBD2. In DNA, the CDR3 is TGTGCCAGCGGTCTAGCGGGAGTAACAGAGACCCAGTACTTC. It codes for CASGLAGVTETQYF.